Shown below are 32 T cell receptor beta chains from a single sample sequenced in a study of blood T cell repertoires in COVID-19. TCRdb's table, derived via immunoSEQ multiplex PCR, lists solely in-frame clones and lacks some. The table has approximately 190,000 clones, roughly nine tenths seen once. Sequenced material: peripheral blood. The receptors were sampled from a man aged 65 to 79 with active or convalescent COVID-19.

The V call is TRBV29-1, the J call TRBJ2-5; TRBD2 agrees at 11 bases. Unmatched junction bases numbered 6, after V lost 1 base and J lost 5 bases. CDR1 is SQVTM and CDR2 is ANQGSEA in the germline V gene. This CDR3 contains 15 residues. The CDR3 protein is CSVEVRTSGRETQYF. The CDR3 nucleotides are TGCAGCGTTGAAGTTCGGACTAGCGGGCGGGAGACCCAGTACTTC. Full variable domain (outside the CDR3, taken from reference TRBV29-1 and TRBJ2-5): SAVISQKPSRDICQRGTSLTIQCQVDSQVTMMFWYRQQPGQSLTLIATANQGSEATYESGFVIDKFPISRPNLTFSTLTVSNMSPEDSSIYLCSVEVRTSGRETQYFGPGTRLLVL.

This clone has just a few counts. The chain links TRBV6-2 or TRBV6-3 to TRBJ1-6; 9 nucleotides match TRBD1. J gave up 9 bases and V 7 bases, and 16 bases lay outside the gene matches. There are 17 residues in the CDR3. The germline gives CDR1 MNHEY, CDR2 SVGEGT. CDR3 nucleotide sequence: TGTGCCAGCACCCCACGAGTGGCCGGGACAGGGTCTTCACCCCTCCACTTT. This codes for CASTPRVAGTGSSPLHF.

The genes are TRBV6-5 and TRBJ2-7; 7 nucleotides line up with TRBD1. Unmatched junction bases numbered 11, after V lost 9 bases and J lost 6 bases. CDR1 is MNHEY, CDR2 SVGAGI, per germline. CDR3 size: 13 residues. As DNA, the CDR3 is TGTGCCAGTACCAGTACCGGGACAGCCGAGCAGTACTTC. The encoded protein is CASTSTGTAEQYF.

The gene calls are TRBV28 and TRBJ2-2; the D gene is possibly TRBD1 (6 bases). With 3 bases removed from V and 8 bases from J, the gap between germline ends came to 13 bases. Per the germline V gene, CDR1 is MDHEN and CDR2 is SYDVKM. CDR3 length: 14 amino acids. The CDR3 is CASSFGQGIGELFF. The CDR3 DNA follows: TGTGCCAGCAGTTTTGGTCAGGGGATTGGGGAGCTGTTTTTT.

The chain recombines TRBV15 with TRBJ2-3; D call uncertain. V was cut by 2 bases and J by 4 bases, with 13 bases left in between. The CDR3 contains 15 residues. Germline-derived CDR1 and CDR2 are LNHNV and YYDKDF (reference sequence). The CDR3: CATSRPSTAADTQYF. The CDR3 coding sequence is TGTGCCACCAGCAGACCATCTACCGCCGCAGATACGCAGTATTTT.

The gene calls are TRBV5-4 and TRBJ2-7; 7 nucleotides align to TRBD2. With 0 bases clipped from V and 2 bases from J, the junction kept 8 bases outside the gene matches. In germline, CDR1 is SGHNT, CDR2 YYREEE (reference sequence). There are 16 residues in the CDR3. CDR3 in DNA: TGTGCCAGCAGCTTGGGCGGCGCCGGGGGGACCTACGAGCAGTACTTC. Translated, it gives CASSLGGAGGTYEQYF.

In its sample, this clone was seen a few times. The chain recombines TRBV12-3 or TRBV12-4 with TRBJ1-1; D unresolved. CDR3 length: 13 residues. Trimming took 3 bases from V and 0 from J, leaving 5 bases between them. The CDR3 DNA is TGTGCCAGCAGTTTTGTAGTGAACACTGAAGCTTTCTTT. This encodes CASSFVVNTEAFF.

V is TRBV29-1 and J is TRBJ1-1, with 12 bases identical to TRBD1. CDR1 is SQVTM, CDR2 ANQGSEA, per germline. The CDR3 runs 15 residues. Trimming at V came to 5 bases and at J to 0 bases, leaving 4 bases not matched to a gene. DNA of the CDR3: TGCAGCGTTTGGGACAGGGGGCCAATGAACACTGAAGCTTTCTTT. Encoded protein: CSVWDRGPMNTEAFF. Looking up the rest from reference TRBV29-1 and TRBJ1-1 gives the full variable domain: SAVISQKPSRDICQRGTSLTIQCQVDSQVTMMFWYRQQPGQSLTLIATANQGSEATYESGFVIDKFPISRPNLTFSTLTVSNMSPEDSSIYLCSVWDRGPMNTEAFFGQGTRLTVV.

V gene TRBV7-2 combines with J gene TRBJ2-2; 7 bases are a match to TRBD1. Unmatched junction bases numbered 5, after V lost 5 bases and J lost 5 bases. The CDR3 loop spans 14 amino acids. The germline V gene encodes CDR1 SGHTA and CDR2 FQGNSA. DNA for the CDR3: TGTGCCAGCAGCCCAGCACAGGGGACCGGGGAGCTGTTTTTT. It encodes CASSPAQGTGELFF.

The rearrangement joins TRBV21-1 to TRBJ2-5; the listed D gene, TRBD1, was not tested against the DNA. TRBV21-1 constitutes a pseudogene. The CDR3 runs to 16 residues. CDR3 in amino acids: CASTEDRRGQQETQYF. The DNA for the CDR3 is TGTGCCAGCACCGAAGACCGGAGGGGACAGCAAGAGACCCAGTACTTC.

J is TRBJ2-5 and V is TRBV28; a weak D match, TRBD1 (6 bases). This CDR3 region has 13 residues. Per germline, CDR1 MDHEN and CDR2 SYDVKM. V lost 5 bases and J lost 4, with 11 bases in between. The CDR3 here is CASSHTGIETQYF. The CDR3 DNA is TGTGCCAGCAGTCATACAGGGATAGAGACCCAGTACTTC. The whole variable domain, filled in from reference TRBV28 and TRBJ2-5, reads DVKVTQSSRYLVKRTGEKVFLECVQDMDHENMFWYRQDPGLGLRLIYFSYDVKMKEKGDIPEGYSVSREKKERFSLILESASTNQTSMYLCASSHTGIETQYFGPGTRLLVL.

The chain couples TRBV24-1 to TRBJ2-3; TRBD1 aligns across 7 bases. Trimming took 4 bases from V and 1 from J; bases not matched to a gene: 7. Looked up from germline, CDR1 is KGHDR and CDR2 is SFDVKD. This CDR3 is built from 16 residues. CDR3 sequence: CATSDPFGTGTDTQYF. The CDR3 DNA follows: TGTGCCACCAGTGACCCCTTCGGGACAGGCACAGATACGCAGTATTTT.

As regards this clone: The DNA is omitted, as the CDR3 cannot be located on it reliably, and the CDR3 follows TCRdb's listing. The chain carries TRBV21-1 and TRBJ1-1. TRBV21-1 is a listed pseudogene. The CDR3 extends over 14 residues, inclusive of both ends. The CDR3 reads CASSKVGTGTEAFF.

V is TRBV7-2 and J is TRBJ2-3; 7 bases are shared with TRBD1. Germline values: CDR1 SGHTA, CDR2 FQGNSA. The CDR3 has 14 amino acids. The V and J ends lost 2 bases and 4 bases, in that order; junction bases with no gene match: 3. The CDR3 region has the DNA TGTGCCAGCAGCTTAAGGGGGCGCCCAGATACGCAGTATTTT. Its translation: CASSLRGRPDTQYF. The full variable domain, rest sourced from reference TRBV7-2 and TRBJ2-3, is GAGVSQSPSNKVTEKGKDVELRCDPISGHTALYWYRQSLGQGLEFLIYFQGNSAPDKSGLPSDRFSAERTGGSVSTLTIQRTQQEDSAVYLCASSLRGRPDTQYFGPGTRLTVL.

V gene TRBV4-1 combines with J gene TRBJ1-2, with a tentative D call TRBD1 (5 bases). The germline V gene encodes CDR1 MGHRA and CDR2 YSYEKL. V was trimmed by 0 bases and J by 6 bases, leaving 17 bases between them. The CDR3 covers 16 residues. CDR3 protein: CASSQEGWGGRNGYTF. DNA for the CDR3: TGCGCCAGCAGCCAAGAAGGGTGGGGGGGAAGGAATGGCTACACCTTC.

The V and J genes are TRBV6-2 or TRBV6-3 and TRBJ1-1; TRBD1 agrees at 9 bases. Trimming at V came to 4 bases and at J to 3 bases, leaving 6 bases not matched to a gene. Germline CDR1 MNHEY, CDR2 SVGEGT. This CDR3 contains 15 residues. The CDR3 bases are TGTGCCAGCAGTTCCAACAGGGGGCGGCACACTGAAGCTTTCTTT. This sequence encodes CASSSNRGRHTEAFF.

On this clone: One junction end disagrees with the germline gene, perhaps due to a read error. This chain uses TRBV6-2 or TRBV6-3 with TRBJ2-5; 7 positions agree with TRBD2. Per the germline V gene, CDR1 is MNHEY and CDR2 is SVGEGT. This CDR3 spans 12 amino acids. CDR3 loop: CASSTAGESQYF. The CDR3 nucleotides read TGTGCCAGCAGTACGGCGGGAGAGAGCCAGTACTTC.

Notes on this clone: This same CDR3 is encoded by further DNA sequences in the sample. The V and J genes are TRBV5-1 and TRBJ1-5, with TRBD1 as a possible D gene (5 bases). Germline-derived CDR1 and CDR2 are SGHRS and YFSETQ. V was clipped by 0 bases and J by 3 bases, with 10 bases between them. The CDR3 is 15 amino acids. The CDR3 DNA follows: TGCGCCAGCAGCTTGGGATCAGGGAACAATCAGCCCCAGCATTTT. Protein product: CASSLGSGNNQPQHF.

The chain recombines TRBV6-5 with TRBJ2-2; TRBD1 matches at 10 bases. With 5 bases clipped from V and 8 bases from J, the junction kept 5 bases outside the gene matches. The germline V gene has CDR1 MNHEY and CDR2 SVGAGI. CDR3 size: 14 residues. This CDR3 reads CASSRTGGRGELFF. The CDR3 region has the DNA TGTGCCAGCAGTCGGACAGGGGGTAGGGGGGAGCTGTTTTTT.

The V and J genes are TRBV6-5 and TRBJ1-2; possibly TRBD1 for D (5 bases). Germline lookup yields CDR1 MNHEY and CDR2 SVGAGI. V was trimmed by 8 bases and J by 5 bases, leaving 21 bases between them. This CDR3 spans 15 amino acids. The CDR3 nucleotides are TGTGCCAGCTCCCTTGGGAACCCGGGGGGATATGGCTACACCTTC. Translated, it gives CASSLGNPGGYGYTF.

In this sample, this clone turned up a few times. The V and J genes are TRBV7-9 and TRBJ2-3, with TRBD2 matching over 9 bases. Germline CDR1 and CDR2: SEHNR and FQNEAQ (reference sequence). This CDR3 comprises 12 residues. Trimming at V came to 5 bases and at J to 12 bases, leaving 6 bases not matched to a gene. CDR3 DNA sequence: TGTGCCAGCAGCACATCCGGGACTAGCCAGTATTTT. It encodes CASSTSGTSQYF.

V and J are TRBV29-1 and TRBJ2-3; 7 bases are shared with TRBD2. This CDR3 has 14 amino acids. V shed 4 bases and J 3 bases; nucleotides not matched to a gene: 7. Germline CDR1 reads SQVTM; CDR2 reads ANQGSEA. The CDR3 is CSVGRESATDTQYF. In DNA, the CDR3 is TGCAGCGTTGGGCGGGAGTCTGCAACAGATACGCAGTATTTT.

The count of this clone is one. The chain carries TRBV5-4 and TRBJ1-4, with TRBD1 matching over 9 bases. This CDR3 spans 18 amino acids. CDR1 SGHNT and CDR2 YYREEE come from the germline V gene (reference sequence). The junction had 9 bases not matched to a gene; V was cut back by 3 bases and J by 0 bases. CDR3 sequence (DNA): TGTGCCAGCAGCTCCGGGACAGGGCTTTGGGCAACTAATGAAAAACTGTTTTTT. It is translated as CASSSGTGLWATNEKLFF.

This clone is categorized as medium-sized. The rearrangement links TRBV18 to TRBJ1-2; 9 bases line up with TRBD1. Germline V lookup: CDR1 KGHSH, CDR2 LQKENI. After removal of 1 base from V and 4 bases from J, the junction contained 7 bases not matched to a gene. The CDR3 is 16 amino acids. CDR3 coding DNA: TGTGCCAGCTCACCACTGGGACAGGGTGGTTTCTATGGCTACACCTTC. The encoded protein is CASSPLGQGGFYGYTF.

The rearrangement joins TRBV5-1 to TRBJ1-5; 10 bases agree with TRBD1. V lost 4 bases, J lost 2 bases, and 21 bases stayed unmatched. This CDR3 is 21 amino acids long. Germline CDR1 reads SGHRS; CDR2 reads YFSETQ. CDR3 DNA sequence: TGCGCCAGCAGCCTCATTCCGGGACAGGGGATTCCATCGTTCTGCAATCAGCCCCAGCATTTT. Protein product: CASSLIPGQGIPSFCNQPQHF.

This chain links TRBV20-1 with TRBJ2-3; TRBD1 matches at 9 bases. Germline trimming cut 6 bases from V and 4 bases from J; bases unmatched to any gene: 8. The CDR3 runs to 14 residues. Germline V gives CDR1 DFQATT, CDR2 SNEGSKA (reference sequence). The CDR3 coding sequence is TGCAGTGCCAGTGATACAGGGGGCGCAGATACGCAGTATTTT. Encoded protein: CSASDTGGADTQYF.

The CDR3 sequence is CASRDRRRNTEAFF. DNA for the CDR3: TGTGCCTCTCGGGACAGGAGAAGAAACACTGAAGCTTTCTTT. The rearrangement links TRBV11-2 to TRBJ1-1; TRBD1 matches 8 bases. CDR3 size: 14 residues. Germline trimming cut 11 bases from V and 2 bases from J; bases unmatched to any gene: 10. Germline loops: CDR1 SGHAT, CDR2 FQNNGV.

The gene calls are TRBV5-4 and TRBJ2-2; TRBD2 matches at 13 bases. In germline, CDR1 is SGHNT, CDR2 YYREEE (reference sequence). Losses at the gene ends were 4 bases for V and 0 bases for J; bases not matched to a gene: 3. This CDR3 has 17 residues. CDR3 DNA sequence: TGTGCCAGCAGCCAGGGACTAGCGGGGCCGAACACCGGGGAGCTGTTTTTT. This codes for CASSQGLAGPNTGELFF.

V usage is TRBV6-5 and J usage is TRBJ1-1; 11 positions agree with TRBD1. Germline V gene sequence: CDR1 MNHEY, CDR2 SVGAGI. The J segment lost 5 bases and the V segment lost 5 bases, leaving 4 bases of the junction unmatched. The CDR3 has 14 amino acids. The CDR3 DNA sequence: TGTGCCAGCAGTAAGGGACAGGGGGGGACTGAAGCTTTCTTT. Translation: CASSKGQGGTEAFF.

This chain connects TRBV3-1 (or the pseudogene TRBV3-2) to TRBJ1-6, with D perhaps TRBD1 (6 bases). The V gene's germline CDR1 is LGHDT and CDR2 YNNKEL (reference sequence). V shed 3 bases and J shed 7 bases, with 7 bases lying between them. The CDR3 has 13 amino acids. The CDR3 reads CASSQGANSPLHF. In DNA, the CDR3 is TGTGCCAGCAGCCAGGGGGCGAATTCACCCCTCCACTTT.

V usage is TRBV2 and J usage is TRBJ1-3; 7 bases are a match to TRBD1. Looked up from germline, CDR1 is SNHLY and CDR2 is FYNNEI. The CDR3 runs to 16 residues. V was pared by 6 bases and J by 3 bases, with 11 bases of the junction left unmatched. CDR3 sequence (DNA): TGTGCCAGCAGGGCTGAGGGGGCGTTTGGTGGAAACACCATATATTTT. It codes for CASRAEGAFGGNTIYF.

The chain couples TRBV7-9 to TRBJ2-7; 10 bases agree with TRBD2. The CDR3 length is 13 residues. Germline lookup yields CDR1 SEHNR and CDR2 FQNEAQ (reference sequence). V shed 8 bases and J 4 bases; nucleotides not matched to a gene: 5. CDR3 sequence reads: CASGRTSGYEQYF. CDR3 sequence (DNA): TGTGCCAGCGGGAGGACTAGCGGATACGAGCAGTACTTC.